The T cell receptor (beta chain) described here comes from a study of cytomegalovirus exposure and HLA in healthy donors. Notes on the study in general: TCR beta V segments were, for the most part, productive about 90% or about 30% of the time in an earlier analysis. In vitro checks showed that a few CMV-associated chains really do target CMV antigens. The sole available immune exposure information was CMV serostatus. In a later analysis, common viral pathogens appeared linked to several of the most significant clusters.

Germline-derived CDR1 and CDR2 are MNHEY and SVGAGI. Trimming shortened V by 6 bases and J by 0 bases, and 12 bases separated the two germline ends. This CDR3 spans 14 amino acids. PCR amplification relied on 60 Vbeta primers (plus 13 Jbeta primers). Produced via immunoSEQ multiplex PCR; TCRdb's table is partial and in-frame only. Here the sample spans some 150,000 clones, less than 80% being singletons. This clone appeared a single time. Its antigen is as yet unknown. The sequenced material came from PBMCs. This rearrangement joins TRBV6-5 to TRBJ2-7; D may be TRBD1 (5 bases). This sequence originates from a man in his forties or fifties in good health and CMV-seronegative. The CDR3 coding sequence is TGTGCCAGCAGCCCCTCCGACAGCTCCTACGAGCAGTACTTC. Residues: CASSPSDSSYEQYF.